This TCR beta chain was retrieved from a study of control samples from healthy donors and cancer patients. Per germline, CDR1 KGHDR and CDR2 SFDVKD. Trimming left V 3 bases short and J 6 bases short, with 10 bases between. The CDR3 consists of 14 residues. Data came from immunoSEQ multiplex PCR; TCRdb stores just in-frame clones and leaves some out. The sample includes approximately 120,000 clones, 80% to 90% of them seen just once. The receptor was isolated from a woman aged 50 to 60 in good health. Sequenced: blood. The chain uses TRBV24-1 and TRBJ2-2; tentatively, D is TRBD1 (5 bases). CDR3 DNA sequence: TGTGCCACCAGTGATATGGCAGGGTCCGGGGAGCTGTTTTTT. The encoded protein is CATSDMAGSGELFF.